The clone carrying this T cell receptor beta chain occurred once. Trimming took 5 bases from V and 6 from J; bases not matched to a gene: 5. The germline V gene encodes CDR1 LGHDT and CDR2 YNNKEL (reference sequence). This CDR3 is 14 amino acids long. The data were obtained in a study of blood T cell repertoires in COVID-19. The overall study: The United States, Italy and Spain provided the acute and convalescent COVID-19 samples.

Sequencing used immunoSEQ multiplex PCR; TCRdb keeps in-frame clones, though not all of them. The sample lists 150,000 to 200,000 clones, more than 85% occurring once. Sequencing was performed on peripheral blood. The TCR comes from a woman of 80 years or more in a cohort sampled during active or convalescent COVID-19. The chain couples TRBV3-1 (or the pseudogene TRBV3-2) to TRBJ1-1; 11 nucleotides agree with TRBD1. CDR3 sequence (DNA): TGTGCCAGCAGCTTGCCGGGACAGGGGGCTGAAGCTTTCTTT. Its translation: CASSLPGQGAEAFF.